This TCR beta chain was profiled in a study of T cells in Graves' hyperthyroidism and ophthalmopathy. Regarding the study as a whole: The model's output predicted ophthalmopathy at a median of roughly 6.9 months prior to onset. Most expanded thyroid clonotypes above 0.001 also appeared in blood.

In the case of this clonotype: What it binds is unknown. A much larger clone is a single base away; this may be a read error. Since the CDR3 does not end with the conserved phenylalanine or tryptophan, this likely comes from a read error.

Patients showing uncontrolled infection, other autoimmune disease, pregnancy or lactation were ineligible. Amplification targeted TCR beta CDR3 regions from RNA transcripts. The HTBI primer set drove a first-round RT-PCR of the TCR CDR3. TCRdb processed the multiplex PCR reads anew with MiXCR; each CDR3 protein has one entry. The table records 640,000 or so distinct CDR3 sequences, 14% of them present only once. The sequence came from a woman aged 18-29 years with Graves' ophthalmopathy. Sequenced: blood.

The CDR3 nucleotides are TGTGCCAGCAGCTTAGTACAGGGTACTGAAGCTTTCATT. It translates to CASSLVQGTEAFI. The rearrangement links TRBV11-3 to TRBJ1-1; TRBD1 might be the D (6 bases). From germline, CDR1 is SGHNT and CDR2 YENEEA. The CDR3 sequence is 13 residues long. Trimming stripped 1 base from V and 5 bases from J, with 8 bases between.